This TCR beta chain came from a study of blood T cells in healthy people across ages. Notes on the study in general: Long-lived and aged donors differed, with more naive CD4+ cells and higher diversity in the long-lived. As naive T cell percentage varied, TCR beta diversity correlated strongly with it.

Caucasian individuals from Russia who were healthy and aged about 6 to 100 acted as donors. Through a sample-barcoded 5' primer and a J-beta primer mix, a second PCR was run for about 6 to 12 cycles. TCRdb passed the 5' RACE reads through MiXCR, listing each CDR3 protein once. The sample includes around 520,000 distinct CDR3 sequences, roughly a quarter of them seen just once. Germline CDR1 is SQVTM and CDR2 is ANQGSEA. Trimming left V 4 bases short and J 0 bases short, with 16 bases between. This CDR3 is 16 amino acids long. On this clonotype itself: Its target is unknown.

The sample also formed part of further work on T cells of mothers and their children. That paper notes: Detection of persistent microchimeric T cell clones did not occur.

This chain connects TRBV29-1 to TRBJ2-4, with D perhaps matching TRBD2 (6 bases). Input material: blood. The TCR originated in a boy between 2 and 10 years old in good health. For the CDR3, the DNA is TGCAGCGTTGCCCTGTCGGTTAGCGGAGCCAAAAACATTCAGTACTTC. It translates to CSVALSVSGAKNIQYF.